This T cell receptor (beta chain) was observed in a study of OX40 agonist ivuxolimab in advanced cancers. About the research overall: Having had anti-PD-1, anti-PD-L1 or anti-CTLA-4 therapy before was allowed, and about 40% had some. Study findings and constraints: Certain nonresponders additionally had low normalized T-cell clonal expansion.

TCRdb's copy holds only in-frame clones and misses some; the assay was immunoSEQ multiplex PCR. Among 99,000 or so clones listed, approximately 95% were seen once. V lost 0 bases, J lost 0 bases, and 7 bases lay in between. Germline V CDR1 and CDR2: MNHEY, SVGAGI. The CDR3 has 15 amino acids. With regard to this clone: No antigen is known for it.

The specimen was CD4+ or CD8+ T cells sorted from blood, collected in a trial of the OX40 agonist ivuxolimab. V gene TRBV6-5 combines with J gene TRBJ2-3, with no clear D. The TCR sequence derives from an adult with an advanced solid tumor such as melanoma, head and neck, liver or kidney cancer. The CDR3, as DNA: TGTGCCAGCAGTTACTCCCAGGAAAGCACAGATACGCAGTATTTT. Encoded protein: CASSYSQESTDTQYF.